One and the same sample provided the 10 T cell receptor beta chains below, sequenced in a study of blood T cells in healthy people across ages. Combining a sample-barcoded 5' primer with a J-beta primer mix, a second PCR ran for about 7 to 11 cycles. A single record per CDR3 protein comes from TCRdb applying MiXCR to the 5' RACE reads. The sample includes some 1.7 million distinct CDR3 sequences, 28% of them seen just once. Sequenced sample: blood. The receptors were sampled from a woman under 40 in good health.

The chain uses TRBV20-1 and TRBJ1-2; 7 bases match TRBD1. Germline V gene data show CDR1 as DFQATT and CDR2 as SNEGSKA (reference sequence). The V gene end was trimmed by 1 base and the J gene end by 8 bases; junction bases not matched to a gene: 7. The CDR3 spans 13 residues. DNA of the CDR3: TGCAGTGCTAGAGGATGCAGGGGGGGCGGCTACACCTTC. Translating it yields CSARGCRGGGYTF.

This clonotype was counted at least ten times. The V and J genes are TRBV6-2 or TRBV6-3 and TRBJ2-1, with 12 nucleotides matching TRBD2. The V gene end was trimmed by 0 bases and the J gene end by 4 bases; junction bases not matched to a gene: 13. CDR1 and CDR2 from the germline V gene are MNHEY and SVGEGT. The CDR3 consists of 20 residues. Here the CDR3 reads CASSYSIPSGRAGLYNEQFF. The CDR3, as DNA: TGTGCCAGCAGTTACTCGATCCCTAGCGGGAGGGCCGGTTTATACAATGAGCAGTTCTTC.

As for this clonotype: The junction differs from germline at one of its ends, possibly a read error. This chain joins TRBV30 and TRBJ1-1, with D maybe TRBD1 (5 bases). Germline V gives CDR1 GTSNPN, CDR2 SVGIG (reference sequence). CDR3 length: 12 residues. The CDR3 sequence: CASRRGDPEACF. CDR3 bases: TGTGCCAGTAGGCGAGGGGATCCTGAAGCTTGCTTT. Filled out from reference TRBV30 and TRBJ1-1, the complete variable domain reads SQTIHQWPATLVQPVGSPLSLECTVEGTSNPNLYWYRQAAGRGLQLLFYSVGIGQISSEVPQNLSASRPQDRQFILSSKKLLLSDSGFYLCASRRGDPEACFGQGTRLTVV.

V gene TRBV28 combines with J gene TRBJ1-2; possible D gene TRBD1, 6 bases. Trimming stripped 7 bases from V and 4 bases from J, with 13 bases between. The CDR3 has 13 amino acids. Germline V gene data show CDR1 as MDHEN and CDR2 as SYDVKM. This CDR3 reads CASTTGSSYGYTF. CDR3 nucleotide sequence: TGTGCCAGCACTACAGGGTCGAGCTATGGCTACACCTTC.

This clonotype has just a few counts. The V call is TRBV9, the J call TRBJ2-3; D not certain. The CDR3 spans 14 residues. Trimming took off 3 bases at V and 6 bases at J, with 14 bases between the two ends. Germline CDR1 reads SGDLS; CDR2 reads YYNGEE. CDR3 coding DNA: TGTGCCAGCAGCGCAATCCCTGCCGTCGATACGCAGTATTTT. Its protein product is CASSAIPAVDTQYF.

This clonotype appeared a few times. The rearrangement links TRBV4-1 to TRBJ1-5; tentatively, D is TRBD1 (6 bases). Looked up from germline, CDR1 is MGHRA and CDR2 is YSYEKL. With 0 bases removed from V and 2 bases from J, the gap between germline ends came to 14 bases. This CDR3 has 17 amino acids. CDR3: CASSQEEGGYGNQPQHF. Here the CDR3 DNA reads TGCGCCAGCAGCCAAGAAGAGGGGGGCTATGGCAATCAGCCCCAGCATTTT.

In this sample, this clonotype turned up many times. J is TRBJ2-1 and V is TRBV24-1; TRBD1 matches 7 bases. The CDR3 sequence is 16 residues long. CDR1 KGHDR and CDR2 SFDVKD come from the germline V gene. The V segment lost 5 bases and the J segment 4 bases; nucleotides outside the gene matches: 10. Here the CDR3 DNA reads TGTGCCACCAGTGCCACGACAGGGCTGGGGTACAATGAGCAGTTCTTC. Its translation is CATSATTGLGYNEQFF.

CDR3: CASSEGLAGAPSSYNEQFF. For the CDR3, the DNA is TGTGCCAGCAGTGAAGGTTTAGCGGGAGCCCCGAGCTCCTACAATGAGCAGTTCTTC. The rearrangement links TRBV5-5 to TRBJ2-1, with TRBD2 matching 9 bases. This CDR3 has 19 amino acids. Germline-derived CDR1 and CDR2 are SGHKS and YYEKEE (reference sequence). Trimming at V came to 5 bases and at J to 0 bases, leaving 15 bases not matched to a gene.

This clonotype was seen many times. The chain carries TRBV4-3 and TRBJ2-7; TRBD1 or TRBD2 may be the D gene (5 bases each). V lost 0 bases and J 2 bases, leaving 11 bases between the germline ends. Looked up from germline, CDR1 is LGHNA and CDR2 is YSLEER. The CDR3 is 15 residues long. CDR3 coding DNA: TGCGCCAGCAGCCAAGACCGGGACGGCACCTACGAGCAGTACTTC. Residues: CASSQDRDGTYEQYF.

This clonotype has at least ten counts. The chain uses TRBV20-1 and TRBJ2-7; D is ambiguous. Trimming took off 0 bases at V and 7 bases at J, with 10 bases between the two ends. In germline, CDR1 is DFQATT, CDR2 SNEGSKA (reference sequence). The CDR3 has 12 residues. The CDR3 bases are TGCAGTGCTAGAGATGGAGATCTTGAGCAGTACTTC. This gives the protein CSARDGDLEQYF.